This T cell receptor (beta chain) was documented in a study of cytomegalovirus exposure and HLA in healthy donors. Both 60 Vbeta primers and 13 Jbeta primers went into the PCR. Libraries were prepared by immunoSEQ multiplex PCR; TCRdb keeps only in-frame clonotypes and omits some of them. The table for this sample gives approximately 170,000 clones. The CDR3 has 14 residues. Trimming removed 0 bases at V and 3 bases at J, with 7 bases between. CDR1 is MRHNA, CDR2 SNTAGT, per germline. The material sequenced was PBMCs. The V and J genes are TRBV6-4 and TRBJ2-3; D unresolved. The TCR was taken from a woman between 18 and 29 years old in good health and CMV-seropositive. The CDR3 DNA reads as TGTGCCAGCAGTGACTCGATGACAACAGATACGCAGTATTTT. It translates to CASSDSMTTDTQYF.